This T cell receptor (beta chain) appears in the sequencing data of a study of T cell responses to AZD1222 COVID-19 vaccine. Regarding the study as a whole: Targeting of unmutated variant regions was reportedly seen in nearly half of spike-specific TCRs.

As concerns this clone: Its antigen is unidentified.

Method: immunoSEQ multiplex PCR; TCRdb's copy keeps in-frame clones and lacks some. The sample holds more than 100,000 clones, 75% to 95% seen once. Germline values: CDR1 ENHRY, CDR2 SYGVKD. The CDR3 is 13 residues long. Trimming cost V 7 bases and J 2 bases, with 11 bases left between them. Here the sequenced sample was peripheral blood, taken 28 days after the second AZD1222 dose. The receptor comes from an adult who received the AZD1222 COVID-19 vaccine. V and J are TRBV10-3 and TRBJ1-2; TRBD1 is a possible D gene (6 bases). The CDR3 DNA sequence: TGTGCCATCACCGGGGGCTTAAACTATGGCTACACCTTC. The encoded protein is CAITGGLNYGYTF.